The 26 T cell receptor beta chains below all came from one sample that was sequenced in a study of T-cell memory formation after mild COVID-19 (dated by TCRdb to about 2021). The library was built by means of 5' RACE. Sequencing took place on an Illumina NovaSeq 6000. The public reads were run again by TCRdb, first through fastp at Q25 and then through MiXCR, and only productive beta chains were kept. Each entry is one CDR3 protein sequence, shown with its most common DNA and genes. The sample table holds some 110,000 distinct CDR3 sequences, of which over 15% were seen once. The top ten constitute less than 35% of the sample. Material: PBMCs or a T cell subset sorted from them (not recorded which). All receptors come from an adult woman who had mild COVID-19 (a few samples of this study predate the infection). The sample titles of this study are shuffled in the database, so cell type and time point are left out; the donor was told from shared clones.

The chain uses TRBV30 and TRBJ2-7; D unclear. Germline assignment: CDR1 GTSNPN and CDR2 SVGIG (reference sequence). Trimming shortened V by 4 bases and J by 7 bases, and 14 bases separated the two germline ends. The CDR3 spans 12 residues. CDR3 protein: CAWTLPYGEQYF. CDR3 DNA sequence: TGTGCCTGGACCCTACCGTATGGGGAGCAGTACTTC.

This clonotype has more than one count but fewer than ten. This chain joins TRBV7-2 and TRBJ1-1; 10 bases match TRBD1. CDR3 length: 15 residues. Germline lookup yields CDR1 SGHTA and CDR2 FQGNSA. The junction had 5 bases not matched to a gene; V was cut back by 0 bases and J by 7 bases. The DNA for the CDR3 is TGTGCCAGCAGCTTAGCGCTAGGGACAGGGGTTGAAGCTTTCTTT. It translates to CASSLALGTGVEAFF.

This clonotype was counted at least ten times. The V and J genes are TRBV7-9 and TRBJ2-5; D might be TRBD2 (6 bases). The CDR3 spans 13 residues. The V gene's germline CDR1 is SEHNR and CDR2 FQNEAQ (reference sequence). Trimming cost V 11 bases and J 2 bases, with 15 bases left between them. The CDR3 reads CASSSAGQETQYF. CDR3 DNA: TGTGCCTCATCCTCCGCGGGGCAAGAGACCCAGTACTTC.

Only a few counts were recorded for this clonotype. The chain employs TRBV2 and TRBJ1-1; D is unresolved. Germline V CDR1 and CDR2: SNHLY, FYNNEI. V dropped 8 bases and J dropped 12 bases, with 10 bases sitting between them. This CDR3 has 9 amino acids. CDR3 loop: CASSPLSFF. The CDR3 coding sequence is TGTGCCAGCTCGCCGTTATCTTTCTTT.

This clonotype was seen only a few times. The rearrangement uses TRBV4-1 and TRBJ2-3, with D uncertain. With 1 base removed from V and 6 bases from J, the gap between germline ends came to 14 bases. Germline CDR1 MGHRA, CDR2 YSYEKL. This CDR3 is built from 15 residues. The CDR3 loop is CASSQAPHPTDTQYF. CDR3 bases: TGCGCCAGCAGCCAAGCCCCCCACCCAACTGATACGCAGTATTTT.

A few counts support this clonotype. This rearrangement joins TRBV2 to TRBJ1-5; TRBD1 aligns across 8 bases. This CDR3 is 14 amino acids long. The V gene's germline CDR1 is SNHLY and CDR2 FYNNEI. Unmatched junction bases numbered 4, after V lost 4 bases and J lost 5 bases. CDR3 protein: CASSGTGIYQPQHF. In nucleotides, the CDR3 is TGTGCCAGCAGTGGGACAGGGATTTATCAGCCCCAGCATTTT.

This clonotype was counted ten times or more. The chain recombines TRBV7-2 with TRBJ2-3; 10 nucleotides align to TRBD2. The CDR3 contains 16 residues. CDR1 is SGHTA and CDR2 is FQGNSA in the germline V gene. The junction had 7 bases not matched to a gene; V was cut back by 4 bases and J by 3 bases. The CDR3: CASSSIAGGGTDTQYF. CDR3 nucleotides: TGTGCCAGCAGCTCCATAGCGGGGGGAGGAACAGATACGCAGTATTTT.

The rearrangement joins TRBV5-1 to TRBJ2-7, with 9 bases matching TRBD2. The CDR3 is 15 residues long. Looked up from germline, CDR1 is SGHRS and CDR2 is YFSETQ. The V segment lost 1 base and the J segment 2 bases; nucleotides outside the gene matches: 4. The CDR3 nucleotides read TGCGCCAGCAGCTTGAGGGCGGGGGGGACCTACGAGCAGTACTTC. It yields the protein CASSLRAGGTYEQYF.

The rearrangement joins TRBV27 to TRBJ2-7, with D tentatively TRBD2 (5 bases). The CDR3 has 13 amino acids. The germline V gene encodes CDR1 MNHEY and CDR2 SMNVEV (reference sequence). Between the trimmed V and J ends, which lost 10 bases and 6 bases, there was a span of 19 bases. The CDR3 protein is CATSSFEGREQYF. The CDR3 DNA reads TGTGCCACCTCCTCGTTCGAGGGTCGCGAGCAGTACTTC.

V usage is TRBV27 and J usage is TRBJ2-7; the D gene is possibly TRBD2 (5 bases). V lost 3 bases to trimming and J lost 5 bases, with 20 bases between them. The length of the CDR3 is 16 residues. Germline V gene data show CDR1 as MNHEY and CDR2 as SMNVEV (reference sequence). CDR3 amino acids: CASSLGVEGAIDEQYF. Written as DNA, the CDR3 is TGTGCCAGCAGTTTGGGTGTAGAGGGAGCAATCGACGAGCAGTACTTC.

In this sample, this clonotype turned up a few times. CDR3: CSAPRDRDMNTEAFF. The CDR3, as DNA: TGCAGTGCTCCCCGGGACAGAGACATGAACACTGAAGCTTTCTTT. V is TRBV20-1 and J is TRBJ1-1; the match to TRBD1 covers 7 bases. The CDR3 extends over 15 amino acids. Per the germline V gene, CDR1 is DFQATT and CDR2 is SNEGSKA (reference sequence). The V and J ends lost 5 bases and 0 bases, in that order; junction bases with no gene match: 9.

J is TRBJ2-2 and V is TRBV19; no clear D gene. Trimming cost V 1 base and J 1 base, with 7 bases left between them. CDR3 size: 15 residues. The germline gives CDR1 LNHDA, CDR2 SQIVND (reference sequence). CDR3 residues: CASSIAGWNTGELFF. The CDR3 nucleotides read TGTGCCAGTAGTATAGCGGGTTGGAACACCGGGGAGCTGTTTTTT.

This sequence joins TRBV4-1 and TRBJ2-5; possible D gene TRBD2, 5 bases. Trimming stripped 1 base from V and 2 bases from J, with 8 bases between. The CDR3 sequence is 14 residues long. Germline values: CDR1 MGHRA, CDR2 YSYEKL. CDR3 loop: CASSQVGEQETQYF. The DNA for the CDR3 is TGCGCCAGCAGCCAAGTCGGGGAACAAGAGACCCAGTACTTC.

This clonotype was picked up a small number of times. The chain uses TRBV27 and TRBJ2-7, with D hard to call. CDR1 MNHEY and CDR2 SMNVEV come from the germline V gene (reference sequence). V lost 2 bases and J lost 5, with 16 bases in between. CDR3 length equals 15 residues. For the CDR3, the DNA is TGTGCCAGCAGTTTAATCCTCTCAGGTACCCACGAGCAGTACTTC. It codes for CASSLILSGTHEQYF.

The chain is built from TRBV7-3 and TRBJ1-3; D is unresolved. Germline assignment: CDR1 SGHTA and CDR2 FQGTGA. V dropped 2 bases and J dropped 4 bases, with 6 bases sitting between them. The CDR3 extends over 13 amino acids. The CDR3 region has the DNA TGTGCCAGCAGCTTATACGTCGGAAACACCATATATTTT. Translated, it gives CASSLYVGNTIYF.

This chain connects TRBV12-3 or TRBV12-4 to TRBJ2-1; 8 positions agree with TRBD1. The V segment lost 6 bases and the J segment 2 bases; nucleotides outside the gene matches: 6. This CDR3 is 15 amino acids long. The CDR3 coding sequence is TGTGCCAGCAGATCCGACAGGGGACCCTACAATGAGCAGTTCTTC. It is translated as CASRSDRGPYNEQFF.

The chain joins TRBV9 to TRBJ2-2; maybe TRBD2 (5 bases). V gave up 4 bases and J gave up 6 bases, with 22 bases separating them. The germline CDR1 and CDR2 sequences are SGDLS and YYNGEE. This CDR3 has 17 amino acids. CDR3 in DNA: TGTGCCAGCAGCCCCCTAACCGGGATCCCGTCATCCGGGGAGCTGTTTTTT. Translating it yields CASSPLTGIPSSGELFF.

The chain employs TRBV7-2 and TRBJ2-1; the D is unclear. The V gene lost 6 bases and the J gene lost 7 bases, with 7 bases spanning the gap. Germline V lookup: CDR1 SGHTA, CDR2 FQGNSA. The CDR3 consists of 11 residues. Written as DNA, the CDR3 is TGTGCCAGCAGGGTGTGGAATGAGCAGTTCTTC. This gives the protein CASRVWNEQFF.

This clonotype occurred a few times. The chain combines TRBV7-6 with TRBJ2-1; 8 bases agree with TRBD2. The CDR3 has 15 amino acids. The germline gives CDR1 SGHVS, CDR2 FNYEAQ. Trimming cost V 0 bases and J 8 bases; bases outside gene matches: 6. The CDR3 spells CASSLALGLVHEQFF. Written as DNA, the CDR3 is TGTGCCAGCAGCTTAGCGTTGGGACTAGTCCATGAGCAGTTCTTC.

The V gene is TRBV6-1, the J gene TRBJ2-2; maybe TRBD2 (6 bases). V was pared by 5 bases and J by 5 bases, with 24 bases between. This CDR3 has 18 amino acids. Germline V CDR1 and CDR2: MNHNS, SASEGT. CDR3 residues: CASSSPVSYTGDTGELFF. In nucleotides, the CDR3 is TGTGCCAGCAGTTCACCCGTTTCTTACACGGGGGATACCGGGGAGCTGTTTTTT.

This clonotype turned up a few times. The chain combines TRBV7-9 with TRBJ1-2, with D possibly being TRBD1 (5 bases). Germline lookup yields CDR1 SEHNR and CDR2 FQNEAQ (reference sequence). The CDR3 totals 14 residues. Trimming pared 1 base from V and 2 bases from J, leaving 8 bases between. CDR3: CASSLGGTNYGYTF. CDR3 sequence (DNA): TGTGCCAGCAGCTTAGGAGGGACCAACTATGGCTACACCTTC.

This clonotype was detected many times. The J gene is TRBJ2-7, the V gene TRBV27; D is perhaps TRBD1 (6 bases). This CDR3 comprises 13 residues. Per germline, CDR1 MNHEY and CDR2 SMNVEV (reference sequence). Trimming stripped 3 bases from V and 6 bases from J, with 12 bases between. DNA of the CDR3: TGTGCCAGCAGTTTGCAGGGGACGGGCGAGCAGTACTTC. Translated: CASSLQGTGEQYF.

This clonotype occurred a few times. V gene TRBV12-3 or TRBV12-4 combines with J gene TRBJ2-1, with TRBD2 matching over 11 bases. The CDR3 contains 15 residues. Trimming at V came to 2 bases and at J to 7 bases, leaving 4 bases not matched to a gene. CDR3 residues: CASSLILAGGNEQFF. The CDR3 DNA reads as TGTGCCAGCAGTTTAATTTTAGCGGGGGGGAATGAGCAGTTCTTC.

This clonotype was seen ten or more times. The CDR3 bases are TGTGCCACCAGTGATCCACAACCCAGGCGGGAGGAAGGCACAGATACGCAGTATTTT. Its translation is CATSDPQPRREEGTDTQYF. V gene TRBV24-1 combines with J gene TRBJ2-3; 8 bases match TRBD2. With 3 bases clipped from V and 1 base from J, the junction kept 14 bases outside the gene matches. The CDR3 covers 19 residues. Germline loops: CDR1 KGHDR, CDR2 SFDVKD.

V gene TRBV4-1 combines with J gene TRBJ2-2, with TRBD2 matching 7 bases. Per the germline V gene, CDR1 is MGHRA and CDR2 is YSYEKL. CDR3 length equals 15 residues. Trimming removed 0 bases from V and 6 bases from J; junction bases left unmatched: 4. CDR3 DNA: TGCGCCAGCAGCCAAGATGGCCGGGGGGCCGGGGAGCTGTTTTTT. Translating it yields CASSQDGRGAGELFF.

This clonotype occurred a few times. The CDR3 is CASSPGGGGIVDYGYTF. For the CDR3, the DNA is TGTGCCAGCAGCCCAGGAGGGGGAGGGATCGTCGACTATGGCTACACCTTC. V is TRBV11-2 and J is TRBJ1-2, with TRBD1 as a possible D gene (6 bases). The germline CDR1 and CDR2 sequences are SGHAT and FQNNGV. The germline V and J ends were trimmed by 5 bases and 3 bases, with 22 bases remaining between them. The CDR3 has 17 amino acids.